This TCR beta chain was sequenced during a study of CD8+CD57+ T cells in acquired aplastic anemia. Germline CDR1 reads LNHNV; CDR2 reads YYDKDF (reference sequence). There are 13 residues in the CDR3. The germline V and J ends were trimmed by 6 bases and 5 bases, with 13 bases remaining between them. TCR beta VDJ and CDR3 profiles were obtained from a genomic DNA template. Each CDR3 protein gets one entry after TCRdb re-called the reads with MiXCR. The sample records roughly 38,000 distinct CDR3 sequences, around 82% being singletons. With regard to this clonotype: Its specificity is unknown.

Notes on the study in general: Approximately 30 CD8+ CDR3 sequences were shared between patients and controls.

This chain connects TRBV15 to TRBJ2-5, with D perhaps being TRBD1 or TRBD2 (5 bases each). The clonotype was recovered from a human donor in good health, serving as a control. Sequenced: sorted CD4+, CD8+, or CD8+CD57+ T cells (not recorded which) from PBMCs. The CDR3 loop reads CATRGPPEETQYF. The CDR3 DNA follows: TGTGCCACCAGGGGACCTCCAGAGGAGACCCAGTACTTC. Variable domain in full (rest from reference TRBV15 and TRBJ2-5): DAMVIQNPRYQVTQFGKPVTLSCSQTLNHNVMYWYQQKSSQAPKLLFHYYDKDFNNEADTPDNFQSRRPNTSFCFLDIRSPGLGDTAMYLCATRGPPEETQYFGPGTRLLVL.